The clone carrying this TCR beta chain is medium-sized in the sample. Its antigen remains unidentified. These data come from a study of metastatic and nonmetastatic thyroid tumors. On the study more broadly: Across blood and tumor or nodule tissue, repertoires from malignant and benign thyroid patients were compared with one another. General study points: In both blood and tumor samples, TCR beta diversity was reported significantly higher for malignant than benign nodules.

V was shortened by 5 bases and J by 11 bases, with 22 bases between the two germline ends. CDR3 length: 16 residues. Germline CDR1 and CDR2: MDHEN and SYDVKM. Per the original methods: Built for papillary thyroid cancer, a distant-metastasis classifier drew on CDR3 differences across clinicopathological groups. TCRdb re-analyzed the PCR reads using MiXCR. The V and J calls were not made by the authors but by TCRdb's processing. The sample has around 30,000 clones, less than 25% seen once. Patients had received no treatment of any kind before thyroid surgery. This TCR came from a female donor with papillary thyroid cancer or a benign thyroid nodule (not recorded which). Some clones in this sample may be carry-over from other donors' samples. V and J are TRBV28 and TRBJ1-6; perhaps TRBD1 as D (5 bases). Sequencing used blood. The CDR3 DNA reads as TGTGCCAGCAGTCACAGACAATACATACAGGCCCCACCCCTCCACTTT. It is translated as CASSHRQYIQAPPLHF.